The clone carrying this T cell receptor beta chain has a handful of counts. Its cognate antigen is unknown. Template switching added a universal primer site, and cDNA bore unique molecular identifiers. MiXCR, applied by TCRdb to the 5' RACE reads, yields one record per CDR3 protein. Among approximately 600,000 distinct CDR3 sequences listed, roughly 9.9% were seen once. The sample comes from a study of identical twins. V lost 3 bases and J lost 5, with 13 bases in between. This CDR3 is built from 14 residues. Germline V gene data show CDR1 as WNHNN and CDR2 as SYGVQD (reference sequence). Study-level findings and limits: Cord blood beta clonotypes present at high abundance carried fewer insertions; no such pattern appeared in memory repertoires. Models came in too low on out-of-frame TCR alpha sharing in monozygotic twins.

The data also belong to a second study, concerning yellow fever vaccine responses in identical twins. This second study notes: Vaccine-induced T cell responses in twins were reportedly observed to appear partly convergent, partly personalized.

The origin of this receptor is a woman between 18 and 29 years old in good health. Sequencing was done on a sample of PBMCs. J is TRBJ2-5 and V is TRBV10-1; D uncertain. CDR3 bases: TGCGCCAGCAGTGACTCGGGCCAAAGGGAGACCCAGTACTTC. As protein: CASSDSGQRETQYF.